This TCR beta chain was sequenced during a study of molecular identifiers for immune sequencing clone quantification. Study-wide results and caveats: In CMV-specific effectors, clones above 20 copies held over 98% of molecules; naive, under 1%.

TCRdb redid the calling of the PCR reads with MiXCR, one entry per CDR3 protein. Of some 320,000 distinct CDR3 sequences listed, over 20% are singletons. V lost 1 base to trimming and J lost 5 bases, with 10 bases between them. This CDR3 spans 14 amino acids. Germline values: CDR1 SNHLY, CDR2 FYNNEI. As CD8+CD4-CCR7+CD45RA+ cells, naive CD8 T cells were sorted. In its sample, this clonotype was seen many times. What it binds is not known. What was sequenced was naive CD8+ T cells from blood, with Jurkat cell RNA spiked in. Sample subset: FACS-sorted CD8+CD4-CCR7+CD45RA+ naive T cells. V usage is TRBV2 and J usage is TRBJ2-3; the D gene is possibly TRBD1 (5 bases). The TCR was taken from a human donor in good health. Some libraries in this study had Jurkat cell RNA spiked in. CDR3 DNA sequence: TGTGCCAGCAGTGAAGACATGGGGCAAGATACGCAGTATTTT. Amino acids: CASSEDMGQDTQYF. Looking up the rest from reference TRBV2 and TRBJ2-3 gives the full variable domain: EPEVTQTPSHQVTQMGQEVILRCVPISNHLYFYWYRQILGQKVEFLVSFYNNEISEKSEIFDDQFSVERPDGSNFTLKIRSTKLEDSAMYFCASSEDMGQDTQYFGPGTRLTVL.